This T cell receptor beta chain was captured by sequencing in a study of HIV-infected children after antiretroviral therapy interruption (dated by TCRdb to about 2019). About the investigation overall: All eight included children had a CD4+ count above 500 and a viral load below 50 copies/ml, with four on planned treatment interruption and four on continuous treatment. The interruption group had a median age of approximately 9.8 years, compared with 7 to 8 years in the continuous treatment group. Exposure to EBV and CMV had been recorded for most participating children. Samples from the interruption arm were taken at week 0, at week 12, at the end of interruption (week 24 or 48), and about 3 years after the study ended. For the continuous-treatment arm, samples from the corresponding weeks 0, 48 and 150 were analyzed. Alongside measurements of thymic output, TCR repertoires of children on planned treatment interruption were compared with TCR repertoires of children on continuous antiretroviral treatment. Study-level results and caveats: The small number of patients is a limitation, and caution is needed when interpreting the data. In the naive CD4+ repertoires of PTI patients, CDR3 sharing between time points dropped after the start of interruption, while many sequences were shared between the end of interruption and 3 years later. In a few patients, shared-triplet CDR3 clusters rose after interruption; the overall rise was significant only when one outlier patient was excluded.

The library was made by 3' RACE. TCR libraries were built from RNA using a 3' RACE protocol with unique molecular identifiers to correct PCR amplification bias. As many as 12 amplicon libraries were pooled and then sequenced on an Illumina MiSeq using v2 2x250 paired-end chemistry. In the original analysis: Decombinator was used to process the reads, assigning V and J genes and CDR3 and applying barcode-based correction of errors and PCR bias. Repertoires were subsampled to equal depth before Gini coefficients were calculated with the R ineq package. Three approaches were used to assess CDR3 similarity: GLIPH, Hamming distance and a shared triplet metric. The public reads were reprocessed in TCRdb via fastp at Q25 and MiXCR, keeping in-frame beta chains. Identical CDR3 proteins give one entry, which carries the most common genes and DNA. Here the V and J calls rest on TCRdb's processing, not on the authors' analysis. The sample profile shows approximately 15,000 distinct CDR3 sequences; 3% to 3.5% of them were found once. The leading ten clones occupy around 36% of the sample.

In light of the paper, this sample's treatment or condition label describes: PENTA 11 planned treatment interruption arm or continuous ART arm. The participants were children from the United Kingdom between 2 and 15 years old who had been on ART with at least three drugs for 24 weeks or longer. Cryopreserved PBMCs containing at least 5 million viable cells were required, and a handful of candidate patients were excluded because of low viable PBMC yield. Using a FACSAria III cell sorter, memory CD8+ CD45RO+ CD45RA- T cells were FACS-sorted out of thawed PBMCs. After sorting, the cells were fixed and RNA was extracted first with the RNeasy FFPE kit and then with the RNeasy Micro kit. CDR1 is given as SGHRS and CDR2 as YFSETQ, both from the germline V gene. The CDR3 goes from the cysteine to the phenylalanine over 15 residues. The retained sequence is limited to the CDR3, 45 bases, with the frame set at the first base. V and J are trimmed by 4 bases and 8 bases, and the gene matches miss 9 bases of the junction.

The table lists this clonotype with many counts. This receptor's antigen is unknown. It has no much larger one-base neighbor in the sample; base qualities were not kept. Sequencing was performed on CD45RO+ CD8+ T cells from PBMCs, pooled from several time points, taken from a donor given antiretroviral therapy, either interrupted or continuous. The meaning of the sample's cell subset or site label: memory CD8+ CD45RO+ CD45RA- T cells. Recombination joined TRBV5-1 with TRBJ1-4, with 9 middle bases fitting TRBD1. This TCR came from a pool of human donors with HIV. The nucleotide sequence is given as TGCGCCAGCAGCCTTAATACAGGGGGCAGCGAAAAACTGTTTTTT. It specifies CASSLNTGGSEKLFF.